This T cell receptor beta chain was recovered during a study of T cell repertoires in cytomegalovirus infection. Study information: It can be stated that public TCR beta signatures indicated CMV infection as well as a matching HLA type. Notes on the study in general: Totalled public TCR beta family frequency picked out people who carried CMV plus the relevant HLA. Across the ex vivo response, the dominant clonotypes were HLA-C-restricted CMV-specific TCR beta clonotypes.

V lost 4 bases and J lost 4; bases outside the gene matches: 15. Germline V gene sequence: CDR1 MNHEY, CDR2 SVGAGI. CDR3 length: 17 amino acids. MiXCR, run by TCRdb on the reads, gives a single entry per CDR3 protein. The table records about 130,000 distinct CDR3 sequences, almost 9% of them present only once. This clonotype appeared many times. Its antigen is as yet unknown. The chain is built from TRBV6-5 and TRBJ2-7; TRBD1 agrees at 8 bases. The sequence derives from a human donor in good health (CMV status not recorded). Some clones in this sample may be carry-over from other donors' samples. The sequenced sample consisted of PBMCs. The CDR3 nucleotides read TGTGCCAGCAGTTCAACCCGACCCACAGGGGGAACGTACGAGCAGTACTTC. Protein sequence: CASSSTRPTGGTYEQYF.